This note documents a single T cell receptor beta chain sequence. Its antigen is undetermined. Noted treatment: roughly 18 received Ad26.COV2.S at low or high dose, single or two shots; about 5 received placebo; per-sample allocation not given. Each sample was drawn 63 days after the first injection (of vaccine or placebo). The vaccine delivered Wuhan-strain SARS-CoV-2 spike through an Ad26 vector. This sample is drawn from a study of Ad26.COV2.S vaccination and SARS-CoV-2 variants. Study-level findings and limits: Participants in the vaccine arm had higher spike-specific TCR breadth; placebo recipients had lower. Vaccinees and placebo recipients showed similar non-spike TCR breadth.

Trimming cost V 4 bases and J 8 bases, with 9 bases left between them. This CDR3 spans 12 amino acids. Germline V gene data show CDR1 as SGHKS and CDR2 as YYEKEE (reference sequence). Method: immunoSEQ multiplex PCR; TCRdb's copy keeps in-frame clones and lacks some. Among hundreds of thousands of clones listed, about 85% were seen once. This TCR came from a person aged 18-60 years who received the Ad26.COV2.S COVID-19 vaccine or a placebo. The V gene is TRBV5-5, the J gene TRBJ2-2; D unclear. The sequencing here drew on peripheral blood, taken in a trial of Ad26.COV2.S vaccine versus placebo. In DNA form, the CDR3 reads TGTGCCAGCAGCCAGCCCCCGGGGGAGCTGTTTTTT. It is translated as CASSQPPGELFF.